This T cell receptor beta chain was documented in a study of early T cells in non-severe SARS-CoV-2 infection. Study-wide context: Chains were not paired, and sequencing was done on bulk RNA from unsorted whole blood.

Individually, cDNA molecules had unique molecular identifiers attached to them. From the 5' RACE reads, TCRdb called clonotypes with MiXCR, one entry per CDR3 protein. The table has about 56,000 distinct CDR3 sequences, roughly 15% seen once. Findings and limits, study-wide: Matches to VDJdb favored anti-spike CD8 responses and missed private and CD4 specificities.

The CDR3 totals 13 residues. Germline V lookup: CDR1 MNHEY, CDR2 SMNVEV (reference sequence). Deletions cut 4 bases from V and 0 bases from J, with 6 bases between. This clonotype appeared a few times. Its antigen is currently unknown. The receptor was isolated from an adult who was a healthcare worker with PCR-confirmed SARS-CoV-2 infection or an uninfected control (not recorded which). The sample was whole blood, taken at baseline. The V call is TRBV27, the J call TRBJ1-1; D unclear. The CDR3 sequence is CASSSTVNTEAFF. The CDR3 nucleotides read TGTGCCAGCAGTTCCACCGTGAACACTGAAGCTTTCTTT.